These 4 T cell receptor beta chains share one sample of origin, sequenced in a study of T cells in women clearing cervical HPV infection. Generated by immunoSEQ multiplex PCR, the TCRdb table keeps only in-frame clones and is missing some. The sample totals approximately 12,000 clones. The sequencing input was blood buffy coat. These receptors came from a woman aged 18 to 69 with a cervical HPV16 infection that either progressed to CIN3+ or cleared (not recorded which).

As regards this clone: The CDR3 is cut off 3 residues early in the read; its end comes from the germline J gene. The chain joins TRBV10-3 to TRBJ2-2, with a tentative D call TRBD1 (6 bases). CDR3 length: 14 residues. From germline, CDR1 is ENHRY and CDR2 SYGVKD. Partial CDR3 DNA: TGTGCCATCAGCGAGAGTGGGGGCAATGAAAAG. Amino acid sequence: CAISESGGNEK. The CDR3 as a whole reads CAISESGGNEKLFF.

Points on this clone: A junction end diverges from the germline sequence, so it may reflect a read error. The read ends 3 residues before the CDR3 terminus; that terminus is restored from the germline J gene. V gene TRBV4-2 combines with J gene TRBJ2-1, with 9 bases that match TRBD2. This CDR3 contains 17 residues. CDR1 LGHNA and CDR2 YNFKEQ come from the germline V gene. CDR3 DNA (partial): TGCGCCAGCAGCCAAGGTCTAGCGGGAATCTCTGTGGATGAG. Protein sequence: CASSQGLAGISVDE. The full CDR3 protein reads CASSQGLAGISVDEQFF.

As concerns this clone: The CDR3 is cut off 3 residues early in the read; its end comes from the germline J gene. V gene TRBV19 combines with J gene TRBJ2-2, with a weak D call TRBD2 (7 bases). This CDR3 comprises 15 residues. Between the trimmed V and J ends, which lost 5 bases and 3 bases, there was a span of 13 bases. In germline, CDR1 is LNHDA, CDR2 SQIVND (reference sequence). CDR3 in amino acids: CASSDRGADTGELFF. CDR3 DNA, as far as it was read: TGTGCCAGTAGTGACCGGGGGGCCGACACCGGGGAG.

CDR3 DNA (partial): TGTGCCAGCAGTGAAACCCAGACAGGGCTGTACACCGGGGAG. Translation gives CASSETQTGLYTGE. The full CDR3 protein reads CASSETQTGLYTGELFF. This chain uses TRBV2 with TRBJ2-2, with TRBD1 matching 7 bases. The sequence runs out 3 residues before the end of the CDR3; the remainder is reconstructed from the germline J gene. This CDR3 contains 17 residues. The junction had 9 bases not matched to a gene; V was cut back by 2 bases and J by 3 bases. The germline gives CDR1 SNHLY, CDR2 FYNNEI. The entire variable domain, with the rest obtained from reference TRBV2 and TRBJ2-2, is as follows: EPEVTQTPSHQVTQMGQEVILRCVPISNHLYFYWYRQILGQKVEFLVSFYNNEISEKSEIFDDQFSVERPDGSNFTLKIRSTKLEDSAMYFCASSETQTGLYTGELFFGEGSRLTVL.